The text below deals with one T cell receptor (beta chain). The record originates from a study of PD-L1 blockade in urothelial cancer. Study-level background: Blood samples contained a median about 150,000 T cells.

Assay used: immunoSEQ multiplex PCR; TCRdb lists only in-frame clones, some missing. The table lists 60,000 to 75,000 clones, around 83% of them singletons. The CDR3 contains 13 residues. CDR1 is SGHNT and CDR2 is YYREEE in the germline V gene (reference sequence). Trimming left V 3 bases short and J 4 bases short, with 9 bases between. Stated time point: pretreatment peripheral blood. The origin of this receptor is a woman aged 70-85 years with urothelial cancer. Sequenced here: PBMCs, sampled around atezolizumab (anti-PD-L1) treatment. The chain links TRBV5-4 to TRBJ2-3, with a tentative D call TRBD1 (6 bases). This CDR3 is CASSSSGADTQYF. The DNA of the CDR3 is TGTGCCAGCAGCTCTTCAGGGGCAGATACGCAGTATTTT.